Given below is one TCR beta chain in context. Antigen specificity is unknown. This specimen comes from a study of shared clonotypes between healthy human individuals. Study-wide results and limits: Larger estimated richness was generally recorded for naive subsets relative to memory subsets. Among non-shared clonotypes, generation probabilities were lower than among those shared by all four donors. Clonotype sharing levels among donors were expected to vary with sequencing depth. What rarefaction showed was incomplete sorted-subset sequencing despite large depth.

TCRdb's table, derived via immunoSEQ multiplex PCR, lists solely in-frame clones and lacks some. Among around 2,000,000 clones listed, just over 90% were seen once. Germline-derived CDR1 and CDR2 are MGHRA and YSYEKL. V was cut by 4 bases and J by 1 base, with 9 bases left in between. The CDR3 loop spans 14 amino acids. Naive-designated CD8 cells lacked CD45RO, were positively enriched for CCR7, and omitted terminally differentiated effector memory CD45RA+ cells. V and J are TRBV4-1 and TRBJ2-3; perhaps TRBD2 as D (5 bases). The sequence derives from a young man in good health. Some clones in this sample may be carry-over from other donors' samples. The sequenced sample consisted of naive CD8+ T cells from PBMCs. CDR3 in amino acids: CASSLWTGTDTQYF. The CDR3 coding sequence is TGCGCCAGCAGCCTCTGGACTGGCACAGATACGCAGTATTTT.